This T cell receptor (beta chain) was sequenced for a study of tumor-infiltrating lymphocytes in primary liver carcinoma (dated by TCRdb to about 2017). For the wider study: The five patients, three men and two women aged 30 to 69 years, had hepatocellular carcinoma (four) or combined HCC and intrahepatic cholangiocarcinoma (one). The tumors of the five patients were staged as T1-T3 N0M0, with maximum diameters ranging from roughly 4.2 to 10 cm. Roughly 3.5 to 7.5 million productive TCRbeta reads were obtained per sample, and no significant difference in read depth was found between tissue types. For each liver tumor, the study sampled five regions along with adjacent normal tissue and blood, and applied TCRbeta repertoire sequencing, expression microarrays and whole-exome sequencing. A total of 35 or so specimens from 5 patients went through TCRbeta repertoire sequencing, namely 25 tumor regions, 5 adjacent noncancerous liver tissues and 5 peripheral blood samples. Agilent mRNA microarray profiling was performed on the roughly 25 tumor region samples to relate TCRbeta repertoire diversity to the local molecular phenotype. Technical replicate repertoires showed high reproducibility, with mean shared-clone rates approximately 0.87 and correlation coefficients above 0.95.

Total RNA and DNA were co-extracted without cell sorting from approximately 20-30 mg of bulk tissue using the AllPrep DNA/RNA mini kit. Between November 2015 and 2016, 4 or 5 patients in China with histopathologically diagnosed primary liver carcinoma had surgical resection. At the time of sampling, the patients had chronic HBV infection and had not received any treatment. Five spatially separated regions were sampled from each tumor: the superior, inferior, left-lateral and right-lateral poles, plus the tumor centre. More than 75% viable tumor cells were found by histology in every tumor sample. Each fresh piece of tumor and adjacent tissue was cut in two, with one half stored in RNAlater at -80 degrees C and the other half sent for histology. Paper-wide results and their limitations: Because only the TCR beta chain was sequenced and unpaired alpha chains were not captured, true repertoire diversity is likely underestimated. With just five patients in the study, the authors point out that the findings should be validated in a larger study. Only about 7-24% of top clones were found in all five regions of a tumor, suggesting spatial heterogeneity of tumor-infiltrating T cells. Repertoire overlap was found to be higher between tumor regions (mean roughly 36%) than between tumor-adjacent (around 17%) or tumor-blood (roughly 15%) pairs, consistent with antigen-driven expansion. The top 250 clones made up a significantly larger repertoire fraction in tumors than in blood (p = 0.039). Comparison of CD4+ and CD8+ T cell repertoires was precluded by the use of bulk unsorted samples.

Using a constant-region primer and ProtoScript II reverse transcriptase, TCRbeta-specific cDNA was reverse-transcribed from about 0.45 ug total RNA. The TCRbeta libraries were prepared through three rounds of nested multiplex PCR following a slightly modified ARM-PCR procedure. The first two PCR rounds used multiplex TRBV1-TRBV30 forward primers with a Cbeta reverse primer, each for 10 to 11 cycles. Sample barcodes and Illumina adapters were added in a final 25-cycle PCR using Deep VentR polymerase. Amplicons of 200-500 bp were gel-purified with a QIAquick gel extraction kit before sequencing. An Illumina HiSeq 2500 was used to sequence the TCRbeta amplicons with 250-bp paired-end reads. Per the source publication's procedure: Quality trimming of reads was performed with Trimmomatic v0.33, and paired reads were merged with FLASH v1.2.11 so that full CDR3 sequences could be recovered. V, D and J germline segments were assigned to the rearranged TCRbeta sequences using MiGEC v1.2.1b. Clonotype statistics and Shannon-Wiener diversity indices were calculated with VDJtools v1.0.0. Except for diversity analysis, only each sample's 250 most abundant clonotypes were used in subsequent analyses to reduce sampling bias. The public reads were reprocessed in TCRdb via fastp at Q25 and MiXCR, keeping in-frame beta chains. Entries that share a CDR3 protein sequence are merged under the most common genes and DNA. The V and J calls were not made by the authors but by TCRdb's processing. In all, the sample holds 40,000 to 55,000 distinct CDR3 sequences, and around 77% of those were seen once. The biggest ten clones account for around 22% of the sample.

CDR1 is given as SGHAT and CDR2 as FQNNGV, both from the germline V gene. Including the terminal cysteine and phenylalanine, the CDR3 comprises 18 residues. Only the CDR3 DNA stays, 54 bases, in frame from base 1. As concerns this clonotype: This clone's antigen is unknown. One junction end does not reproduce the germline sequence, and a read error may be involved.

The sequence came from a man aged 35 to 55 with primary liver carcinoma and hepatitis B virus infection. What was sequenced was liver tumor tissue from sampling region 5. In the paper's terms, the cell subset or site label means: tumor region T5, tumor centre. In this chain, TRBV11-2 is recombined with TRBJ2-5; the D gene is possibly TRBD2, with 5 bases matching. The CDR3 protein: CVSSPSLIHGTGRETQYF. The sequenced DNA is TGTGTCAGCAGCCCTAGCTTAATCCATGGTACTGGGCGGGAGACCCAGTACTTC.